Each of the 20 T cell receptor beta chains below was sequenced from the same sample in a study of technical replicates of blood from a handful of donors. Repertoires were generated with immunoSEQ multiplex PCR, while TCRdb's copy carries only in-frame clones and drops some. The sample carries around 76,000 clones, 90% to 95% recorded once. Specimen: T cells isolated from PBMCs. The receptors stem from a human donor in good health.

The CDR3 bases are TGTGCCAGCAGCTTAGGACAGGGTGGAAGCTACGAGCAGTACTTC. This translates into CASSLGQGGSYEQYF. The genes are TRBV13 and TRBJ2-7; maybe TRBD1 (6 bases). V lost 0 bases to trimming and J lost 3 bases, with 12 bases between them. There are 15 residues in the CDR3. Germline V gene sequence: CDR1 PRHDT, CDR2 FYEKMQ (reference sequence).

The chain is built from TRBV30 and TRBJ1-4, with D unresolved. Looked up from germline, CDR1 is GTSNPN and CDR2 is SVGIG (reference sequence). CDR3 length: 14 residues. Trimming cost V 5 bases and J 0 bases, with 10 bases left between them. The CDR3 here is CAWGFDTTNEKLFF. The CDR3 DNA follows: TGTGCCTGGGGCTTCGACACAACTAATGAAAAACTGTTTTTT.

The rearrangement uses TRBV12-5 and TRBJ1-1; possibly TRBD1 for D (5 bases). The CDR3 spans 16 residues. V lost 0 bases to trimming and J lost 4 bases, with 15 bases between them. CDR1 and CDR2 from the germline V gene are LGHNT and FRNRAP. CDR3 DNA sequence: TGTGCTAGTGGTTTGGTTTTACCAGGGAGGGCCACTGAAGCTTTCTTT. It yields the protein CASGLVLPGRATEAFF.

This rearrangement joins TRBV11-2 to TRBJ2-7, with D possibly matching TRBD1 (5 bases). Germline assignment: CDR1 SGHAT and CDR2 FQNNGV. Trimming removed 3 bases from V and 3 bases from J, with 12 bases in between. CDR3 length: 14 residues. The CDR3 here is CASSFWQGDYEQYF. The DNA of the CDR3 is TGTGCCAGCAGCTTCTGGCAAGGGGACTACGAGCAGTACTTC.

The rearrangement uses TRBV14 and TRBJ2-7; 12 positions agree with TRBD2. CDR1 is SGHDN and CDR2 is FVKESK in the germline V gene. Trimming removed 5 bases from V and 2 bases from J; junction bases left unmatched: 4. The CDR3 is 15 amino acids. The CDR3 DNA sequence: TGTGCCAGCAGCGAACTAGCGGGAGGCCCCTACGAGCAGTACTTC. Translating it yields CASSELAGGPYEQYF.

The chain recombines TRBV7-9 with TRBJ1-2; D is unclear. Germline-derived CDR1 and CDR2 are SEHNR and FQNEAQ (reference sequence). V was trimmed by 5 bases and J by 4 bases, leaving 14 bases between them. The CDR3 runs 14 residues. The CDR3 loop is CASSPEGGIYGYTF. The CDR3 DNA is TGTGCCAGCAGCCCCGAGGGAGGCATCTATGGCTACACCTTC.

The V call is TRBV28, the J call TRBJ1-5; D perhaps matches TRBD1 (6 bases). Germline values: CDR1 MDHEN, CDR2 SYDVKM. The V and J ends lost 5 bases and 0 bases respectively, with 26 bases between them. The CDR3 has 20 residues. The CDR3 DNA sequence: TGTGCCAGCAGTCCCTTATTGGGCAGGGGAATGGGGTATAGCAATCAGCCCCAGCATTTT. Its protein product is CASSPLLGRGMGYSNQPQHF.

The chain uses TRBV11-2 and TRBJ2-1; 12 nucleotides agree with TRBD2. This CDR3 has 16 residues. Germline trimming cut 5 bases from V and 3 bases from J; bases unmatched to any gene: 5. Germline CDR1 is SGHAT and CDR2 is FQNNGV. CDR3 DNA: TGTGCCAGCAGCGCCCGACTAGCGGGAGACTACAATGAGCAGTTCTTC. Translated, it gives CASSARLAGDYNEQFF.

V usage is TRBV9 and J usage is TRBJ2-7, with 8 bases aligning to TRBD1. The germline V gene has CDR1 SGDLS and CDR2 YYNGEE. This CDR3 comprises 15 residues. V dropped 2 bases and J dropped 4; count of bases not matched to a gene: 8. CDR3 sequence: CASSVSTGVIYEQYF. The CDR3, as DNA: TGTGCCAGCAGCGTGTCGACAGGGGTGATATACGAGCAGTACTTC.

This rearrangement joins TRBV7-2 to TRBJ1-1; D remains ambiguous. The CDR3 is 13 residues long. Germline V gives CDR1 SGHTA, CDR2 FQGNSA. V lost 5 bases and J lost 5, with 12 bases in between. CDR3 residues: CASSPGLRTEAFF. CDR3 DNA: TGTGCCAGCAGCCCTGGATTGCGGACTGAAGCTTTCTTT.

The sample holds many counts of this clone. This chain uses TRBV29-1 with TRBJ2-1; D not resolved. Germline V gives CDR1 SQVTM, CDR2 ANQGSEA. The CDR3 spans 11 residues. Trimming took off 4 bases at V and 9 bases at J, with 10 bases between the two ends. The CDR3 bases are TGCAGCGTTGCGAGGTCGGGTGAGCAGTTCTTC. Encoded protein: CSVARSGEQFF.

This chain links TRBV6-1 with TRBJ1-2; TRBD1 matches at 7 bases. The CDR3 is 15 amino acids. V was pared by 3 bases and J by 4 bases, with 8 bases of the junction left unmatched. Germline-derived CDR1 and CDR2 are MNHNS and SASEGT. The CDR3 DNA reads TGTGCCAGCAGTGACGCTCCCGGGACAGCCTATGGCTACACCTTC. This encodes CASSDAPGTAYGYTF.

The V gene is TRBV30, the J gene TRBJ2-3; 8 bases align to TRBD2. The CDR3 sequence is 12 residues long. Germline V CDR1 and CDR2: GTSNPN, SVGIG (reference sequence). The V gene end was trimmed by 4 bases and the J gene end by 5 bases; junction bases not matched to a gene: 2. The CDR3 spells CAWTSGGDTQYF. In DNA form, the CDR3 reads TGTGCCTGGACCAGCGGGGGAGATACGCAGTATTTT.

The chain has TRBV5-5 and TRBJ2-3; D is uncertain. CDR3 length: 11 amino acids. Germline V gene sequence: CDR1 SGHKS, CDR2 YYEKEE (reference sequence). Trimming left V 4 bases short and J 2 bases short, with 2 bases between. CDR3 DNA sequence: TGTGCCAGCAGCCACACAGATACGCAGTATTTT. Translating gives CASSHTDTQYF.

The CDR3 DNA reads TGTGCCACCAGCAGAGATTTATCAGATACGCAGTATTTT. Protein sequence: CATSRDLSDTQYF. This chain joins TRBV15 and TRBJ2-3; D ambiguous. The CDR3 spans 13 residues. Trimming left V 0 bases short and J 4 bases short, with 5 bases between. Per germline, CDR1 LNHNV and CDR2 YYDKDF (reference sequence). The variable domain in full, with the rest retrieved from reference TRBV15 and TRBJ2-3, is DAMVIQNPRYQVTQFGKPVTLSCSQTLNHNVMYWYQQKSSQAPKLLFHYYDKDFNNEADTPDNFQSRRPNTSFCFLDIRSPGLGDTAMYLCATSRDLSDTQYFGPGTRLTVL.

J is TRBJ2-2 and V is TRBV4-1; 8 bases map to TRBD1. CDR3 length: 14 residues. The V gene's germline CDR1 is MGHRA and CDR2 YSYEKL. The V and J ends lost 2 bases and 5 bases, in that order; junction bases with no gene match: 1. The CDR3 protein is CASSQTGGTGELFF. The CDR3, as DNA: TGCGCCAGCAGCCAAACAGGGGGGACCGGGGAGCTGTTTTTT.

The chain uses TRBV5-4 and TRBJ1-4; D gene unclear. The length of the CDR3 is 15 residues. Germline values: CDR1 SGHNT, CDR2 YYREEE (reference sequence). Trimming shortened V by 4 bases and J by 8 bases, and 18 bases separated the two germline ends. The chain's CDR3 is CASSRSGGRGEKLFF. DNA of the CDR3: TGTGCCAGCAGCCGGAGTGGAGGTAGAGGGGAAAAACTGTTTTTT.

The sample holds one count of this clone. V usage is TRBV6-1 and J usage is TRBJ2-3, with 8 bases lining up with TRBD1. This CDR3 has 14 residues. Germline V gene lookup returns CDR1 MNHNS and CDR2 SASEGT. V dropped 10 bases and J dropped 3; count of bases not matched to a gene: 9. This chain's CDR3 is CAIKPGQATDTQYF. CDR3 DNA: TGTGCCATCAAACCGGGACAGGCGACAGATACGCAGTATTTT.

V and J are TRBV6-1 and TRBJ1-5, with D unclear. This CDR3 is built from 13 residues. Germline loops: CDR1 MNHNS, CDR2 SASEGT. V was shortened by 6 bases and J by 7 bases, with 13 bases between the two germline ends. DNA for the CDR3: TGTGCCAGCAGCCCCCCCTCTCCCCAGCCCCAGCATTTT. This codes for CASSPPSPQPQHF.

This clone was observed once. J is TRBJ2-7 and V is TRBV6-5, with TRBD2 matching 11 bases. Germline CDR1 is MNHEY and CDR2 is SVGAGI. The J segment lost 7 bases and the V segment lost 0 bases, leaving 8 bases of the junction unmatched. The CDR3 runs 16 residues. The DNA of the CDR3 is TGTGCCAGCAGTTACTCAGTGACTAGCGGGATTAGGGAGCAGTACTTC. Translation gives CASSYSVTSGIREQYF.